These 5 T cell receptor beta chains were sequenced from one sample in a study of cytomegalovirus exposure and HLA in healthy donors. The data were produced by immunoSEQ multiplex PCR, yet TCRdb's version contains in-frame clones alone and is incomplete. The data show 250,000 to 350,000 clones, about 90% seen once. Sample: PBMCs. The receptors here all came from a woman aged 25-40 years in good health and CMV-seropositive.

The chain carries TRBV7-2 and TRBJ2-3, with TRBD2 matching 14 bases. The CDR3 spans 18 residues. In germline, CDR1 is SGHTA, CDR2 FQGNSA. V trimming: 6 bases; J trimming: 3 bases; junction bases outside the gene matches: 11. Here the CDR3 DNA reads TGTGCCAGCAGTCTCGCCCCGGGACTAGCGGGGGATACAGATACGCAGTATTTT. It translates to CASSLAPGLAGDTDTQYF.

The chain combines TRBV27 with TRBJ2-5; no firm D call. The V end was cut by 2 bases, the J end by 4 bases, with 8 bases between. The CDR3 covers 13 residues. In germline, CDR1 is MNHEY, CDR2 SMNVEV (reference sequence). CDR3 sequence: CASSLGWGETQYF. As DNA, the CDR3 is TGTGCCAGCAGTTTAGGGTGGGGAGAGACCCAGTACTTC.

The CDR3 coding sequence is TGTGCCAGCAGTGAGAGCCGGGACAGCTTAATCAATCAGCCCCAGCATTTT. Translating it yields CASSESRDSLINQPQHF. V gene TRBV6-4 combines with J gene TRBJ1-5, with 7 bases matching TRBD1. V gave up 3 bases and J gave up 3 bases; unmatched junction bases: 11. CDR1 and CDR2 from the germline V gene are MRHNA and SNTAGT. The CDR3 spans 17 residues.

V usage is TRBV28 and J usage is TRBJ1-4; no clear D gene. Germline V gives CDR1 MDHEN, CDR2 SYDVKM. V was cut by 2 bases and J by 5 bases, with 9 bases left in between. The CDR3 extends over 14 amino acids. CDR3 loop: CASSLVRRNEKLFF. In nucleotides, the CDR3 is TGTGCCAGCAGTTTAGTTAGGAGAAATGAAAAACTGTTTTTT.

The chain couples TRBV9 to TRBJ1-5; the D is unclear. V was pared by 0 bases and J by 4 bases, with 11 bases between. The germline V gene encodes CDR1 SGDLS and CDR2 YYNGEE. This CDR3 is 15 amino acids long. The DNA for the CDR3 is TGTGCCAGCAGCGTAGTTGGTGACACGAATCAGCCCCAGCATTTT. Its translation is CASSVVGDTNQPQHF.